This T cell receptor (beta chain) was retrieved from a study of OX40 agonist ivuxolimab in advanced cancers. This clone was seen once. The CDR3 has 14 amino acids. Trimming took off 7 bases at V and 6 bases at J, with 13 bases between the two ends. Germline lookup yields CDR1 MNHNY and CDR2 SVGAGI (reference sequence). The data were produced by immunoSEQ multiplex PCR, yet TCRdb's version contains in-frame clones alone and is incomplete. The sample lists 75,000 or so clones, roughly 84% seen once, with 7.9% in the top ten. The clonotype originates from an adult with an advanced solid tumor such as melanoma, head and neck, liver or kidney cancer. Source: CD4+ or CD8+ T cells sorted from blood, taken in a trial of the OX40 agonist ivuxolimab. The rearrangement uses TRBV6-6 and TRBJ1-6; D gene uncertain. As DNA, the CDR3 is TGTGCCAGCATTAGAGCCGCGGGTAATTCACCCCTCCACTTT. This gives the protein CASIRAAGNSPLHF.